The next 27 T cell receptor beta chains were all read from a single sample in a study of blood T cells in healthy people across ages. Primers used in a second PCR of roughly 6 to 11 cycles were a sample-barcoded 5' primer and a J-beta primer mix. TCRdb itself ran the 5' RACE reads through MiXCR, one entry per CDR3 protein. This sample yields about 670,000 distinct CDR3 sequences, of which approximately 40% are seen a single time; 30% belongs to the top ten. Material for sequencing was blood. All receptors derive from a man aged 80 or over in good health.

The chain carries TRBV7-9 and TRBJ2-1; D tentatively fits TRBD1 or TRBD2 (5 bases each). CDR3 length equals 14 residues. Germline-derived CDR1 and CDR2 are SEHNR and FQNEAQ (reference sequence). V was trimmed by 10 bases and J by 10 bases, leaving 23 bases between them. The CDR3 spells CAITTGTGIYEQFF. The CDR3 DNA sequence: TGTGCCATCACCACCGGGACGGGGATCTACGAGCAGTTCTTC.

In this sample, this clonotype turned up a few times. The chain is built from TRBV7-2 and TRBJ2-3, with D perhaps matching TRBD1 or TRBD2 (7 bases each). Germline V gene lookup returns CDR1 SGHTA and CDR2 FQGNSA. Trimming shortened V by 4 bases and J by 1 base, and 24 bases separated the two germline ends. The CDR3 loop spans 19 amino acids. The chain's CDR3 is CASSSDPRQGGVGTDTQYF. The DNA for the CDR3 is TGTGCCAGCAGCTCCGACCCAAGACAGGGAGGGGTGGGCACAGATACGCAGTATTTT.

The table lists this clonotype with a few counts. The V and J genes are TRBV4-1 and TRBJ2-5; 8 positions match TRBD1. V dropped 2 bases and J dropped 7; count of bases not matched to a gene: 9. The CDR3 consists of 15 residues. In germline, CDR1 is MGHRA, CDR2 YSYEKL. The CDR3 DNA reads as TGCGCCAGCAGCCAAACAGGGGGGCACGAGGGGACCCAGTACTTC. Encoded protein: CASSQTGGHEGTQYF.

This chain uses TRBV12-3 or TRBV12-4 with TRBJ2-5; no clear D gene. Trimming removed 2 bases at V and 5 bases at J, with 15 bases between. The CDR3 runs to 15 residues. The CDR3 DNA follows: TGTGCCAGCAGTTTATCTGGTGCGGCGAAGGAGACCCAGTACTTC. Encoded protein: CASSLSGAAKETQYF.

The CDR3: CAWSTDRGRNEQYF. As DNA, the CDR3 is TGTGCCTGGAGTACGGACAGGGGGAGGAACGAGCAGTACTTC. This chain joins TRBV30 and TRBJ2-7; 10 nucleotides match TRBD1. This CDR3 comprises 14 residues. Trimming took 2 bases from V and 5 from J; bases not matched to a gene: 6. CDR1 is GTSNPN and CDR2 is SVGIG in the germline V gene (reference sequence).

The chain has TRBV12-3 or TRBV12-4 and TRBJ2-1, with D perhaps TRBD2 (6 bases). The CDR3 is 16 residues long. The V end was cut by 4 bases, the J end by 0 bases, with 13 bases between. The CDR3 sequence: CASSSWTINSYNEQFF. CDR3 DNA: TGTGCCAGCAGTTCTTGGACTATAAACTCCTACAATGAGCAGTTCTTC.

The chain uses TRBV7-2 and TRBJ1-4; D uncertain. The CDR3 loop spans 14 amino acids. V was trimmed by 1 base and J by 8 bases, leaving 11 bases between them. Germline V lookup: CDR1 SGHTA, CDR2 FQGNSA. The CDR3 DNA sequence: TGTGCCAGCAGCTTAGGCGGGGTACAAGAAAAACTGTTTTTT. The encoded protein is CASSLGGVQEKLFF.

The chain is built from TRBV4-1 and TRBJ2-1, with D maybe TRBD1 (6 bases). The CDR3 is 15 amino acids. Germline lookup yields CDR1 MGHRA and CDR2 YSYEKL. V was pared by 3 bases and J by 6 bases, with 15 bases between. As DNA, the CDR3 is TGCGCCAGCAGCCAGCCTGGAGCAGGGGTCAATGAGCAGTTCTTC. It specifies CASSQPGAGVNEQFF.

The chain couples TRBV11-3 to TRBJ2-3, with 8 bases lining up with TRBD2. This CDR3 is built from 18 residues. Germline V lookup: CDR1 SGHNT, CDR2 YENEEA. The V and J ends lost 4 bases and 2 bases, in that order; junction bases with no gene match: 14. This chain's CDR3 is CASSSTGGVGLVTDTQYF. CDR3 DNA: TGTGCCAGCAGCTCCACGGGGGGGGTAGGACTAGTCACAGATACGCAGTATTTT.

This chain uses TRBV27 with TRBJ2-2; TRBD2 is a possible D gene (5 bases). The V and J ends lost 3 bases and 4 bases respectively, with 15 bases between them. There are 16 residues in the CDR3. In germline, CDR1 is MNHEY, CDR2 SMNVEV (reference sequence). CDR3 coding DNA: TGTGCCAGCAGTTTCTCCCGGGGTCGGGTCACCGGGGAGCTGTTTTTT. It is translated as CASSFSRGRVTGELFF.

The chain combines TRBV6-4 with TRBJ1-1; D is ambiguous. CDR1 is MRHNA, CDR2 SNTAGT, per germline. This CDR3 region has 13 residues. The V end lost 5 bases, the J end lost 1 base, and 8 bases lay between the germline ends. This CDR3 is CASSFEANTEAFF. Here the CDR3 DNA reads TGTGCCAGCAGTTTTGAGGCGAACACTGAAGCTTTCTTT.

The V gene is TRBV5-1, the J gene TRBJ2-1; 8 nucleotides align to TRBD2. Near its end, the DNA agrees better with TRBJ2-7, so the J call may be wrong. Germline values: CDR1 SGHRS, CDR2 YFSETQ. This CDR3 has 16 residues. The chain's CDR3 is CASSLERGPSYNEQYF. The CDR3 DNA reads as TGCGCCAGCAGCTTGGAGCGGGGGCCCTCCTACAATGAGCAGTACTTC.

This clonotype was recorded at least ten times. V gene TRBV4-2 combines with J gene TRBJ2-1, with TRBD2 matching over 9 bases. CDR3 size: 16 residues. V dropped 3 bases and J dropped 3; count of bases not matched to a gene: 6. Germline V gives CDR1 LGHNA, CDR2 YNFKEQ. The CDR3 reads CASSQRTSEDYNEQFF. CDR3 DNA: TGTGCCAGCAGCCAGAGGACTAGCGAGGACTACAATGAGCAGTTCTTC.

This clonotype turned up a few times. This sequence joins TRBV28 and TRBJ1-2; the match to TRBD1 covers 8 bases. This CDR3 is built from 14 residues. With 9 bases clipped from V and 3 bases from J, the junction kept 9 bases outside the gene matches. Looked up from germline, CDR1 is MDHEN and CDR2 is SYDVKM. The CDR3 nucleotides are TGTGCCAGTCGCGGGACAGGCCTCTACTATGGCTACACCTTC. Residues: CASRGTGLYYGYTF.

This clonotype has ten or more counts. This sequence joins TRBV10-3 and TRBJ2-3; 9 bases are a match to TRBD2. The CDR3 totals 16 residues. The germline V gene encodes CDR1 ENHRY and CDR2 SYGVKD. V gave up 3 bases and J gave up 6 bases; unmatched junction bases: 10. The chain's CDR3 is CAISDKGLAGSDTQYF. Written as DNA, the CDR3 is TGTGCCATCAGTGACAAGGGACTAGCAGGTTCCGATACGCAGTATTTT.

This clonotype was recorded once. The DNA is left out, because the CDR3 cannot be placed on it with certainty; the CDR3 is given as TCRdb lists it. V gene TRBV5-6 combines with J gene TRBJ2-1; TRBD2 is the table's D call, not checked against the DNA. The CDR3 extends over 22 residues, inclusive of both ends. Germline CDR1 reads SGHDT; CDR2 reads YYEEEE. The CDR3 sequence: CASSFYICSALGLAERYNEQYF.

This clonotype was observed a handful of times. V and J are TRBV7-8 and TRBJ2-4; TRBD1 agrees at 10 bases. CDR3 length equals 21 residues. Germline CDR1 is SGHVS and CDR2 is FQNEAQ. The V and J ends lost 2 bases and 0 bases, in that order; junction bases with no gene match: 16. The CDR3 nucleotides read TGTGCCAGCAGCTTAAGGGGTTTCTTCGCGCGGACAGGGGGAGCCAAAAACATTCAGTACTTC. Its translation is CASSLRGFFARTGGAKNIQYF.

This chain joins TRBV5-4 and TRBJ1-1; D not resolved. Germline CDR1 reads SGHNT; CDR2 reads YYREEE (reference sequence). The CDR3 sequence is 14 residues long. The V and J ends lost 1 base and 2 bases respectively, with 9 bases between them. CDR3 sequence (DNA): TGTGCCAGCAGCTTGATACTGGAAAACACTGAAGCTTTCTTT. As protein: CASSLILENTEAFF.

Concerning this clonotype: No conserved phenylalanine or tryptophan is present at the end of the CDR3, so a read error is the likely explanation. This chain links TRBV7-6 with TRBJ2-7, with 11 nucleotides matching TRBD2. The J call may be faulty, since TRBJ2-5 better matches the DNA end. This CDR3 has 16 residues. Germline values: CDR1 SGHVS, CDR2 FNYEAQ. CDR3 in amino acids: CASSTILAGVQETQYC. As DNA, the CDR3 is TGTGCCAGCAGCACTATACTAGCGGGGGTTCAAGAGACCCAGTACTGC.

J is TRBJ2-1 and V is TRBV4-1; TRBD2 matches 9 bases. CDR1 and CDR2 (germline): MGHRA, YSYEKL. This CDR3 is 16 amino acids long. V shed 5 bases, J shed 8 bases, and the junction held 13 bases outside the gene matches. This CDR3 reads CASSGEVAGASDEQFF. The CDR3 DNA reads TGCGCCAGCAGCGGGGAGGTAGCGGGGGCCTCCGATGAGCAGTTCTTC.

J is TRBJ2-1 and V is TRBV3-1; 10 bases are a match to TRBD2. The J call may be wrong; the DNA end is better matched by TRBJ2-7. The length of the CDR3 is 16 residues. CDR1 is LGHDT and CDR2 is YNNKEL in the germline V gene (reference sequence). The CDR3 DNA reads as TGTGCCAGCAGAAGAAGCGGGGGGGTCTCCTACAATGAGCAGTACTTC. Encoded protein: CASRRSGGVSYNEQYF.

The rearrangement uses TRBV3-1 and TRBJ1-1; no definite D call. Trimming removed 3 bases from V and 0 bases from J, with 8 bases in between. The CDR3 is 14 residues long. Germline V gene data show CDR1 as LGHDT and CDR2 as YNNKEL (reference sequence). The CDR3 nucleotides read TGTGCCAGCAGCCACCCCGGCCTGAACACTGAAGCTTTCTTT. Protein product: CASSHPGLNTEAFF.

This clonotype was counted between two and nine times. V gene TRBV7-2 combines with J gene TRBJ1-1, with TRBD1 matching 9 bases. In germline, CDR1 is SGHTA, CDR2 FQGNSA. The CDR3 has 13 residues. The V and J ends lost 7 bases and 4 bases, in that order; junction bases with no gene match: 4. DNA of the CDR3: TGTGCCAGCACCGGACAGGGGCGCACTGAAGCTTTCTTT. Translation gives CASTGQGRTEAFF.

CDR3 DNA sequence: TGTGCCAGCAGCTTGTCTCTGATGAGCTCCTACGAGCAGTACTTC. Translation: CASSLSLMSSYEQYF. The chain carries TRBV5-6 and TRBJ2-7; D is unclear. V lost 1 base, J lost 0 bases, and 11 bases lay in between. This CDR3 has 15 amino acids. Looked up from germline, CDR1 is SGHDT and CDR2 is YYEEEE.

V and J are TRBV20-1 and TRBJ2-1, with 10 bases aligning to TRBD1. This CDR3 comprises 16 residues. Germline-derived CDR1 and CDR2 are DFQATT and SNEGSKA (reference sequence). Germline trimming cut 2 bases from V and 6 bases from J; bases unmatched to any gene: 10. DNA for the CDR3: TGCAGTGCTAGACGGAGCATCGGACAGGGGGGCAATGAGCAGTTCTTC. Its translation is CSARRSIGQGGNEQFF.

The chain uses TRBV12-3 or TRBV12-4 and TRBJ1-1; D remains unclear. The CDR3 consists of 15 residues. The V end was cut by 4 bases, the J end by 0 bases, with 12 bases between. The CDR3 sequence is CASSYRREMNTEAFF. CDR3 nucleotides: TGTGCCAGCAGTTATAGGAGGGAGATGAACACTGAAGCTTTCTTT.

The rearrangement uses TRBV20-1 and TRBJ1-2; TRBD1 might be the D (6 bases). The CDR3 is 14 residues long. The V gene's germline CDR1 is DFQATT and CDR2 SNEGSKA (reference sequence). V was trimmed by 4 bases and J by 5 bases, leaving 17 bases between them. The CDR3 DNA is TGCAGTGCTACACGACAGGAAACAACATATGGCTACACCTTC. Translated, it gives CSATRQETTYGYTF.